One and the same sample provided the 16 T cell receptor beta chains below, sequenced in a study of blood T cell repertoires in COVID-19. Data came from immunoSEQ multiplex PCR; TCRdb stores just in-frame clones and leaves some out. The sample records some 320,000 clones, approximately 90% being singletons. What was sequenced was peripheral blood. The source is a woman in her 30s who had recovered from COVID-19.

The chain employs TRBV28 and TRBJ2-7, with 7 bases matching TRBD1. The length of the CDR3 is 13 residues. Germline V gene lookup returns CDR1 MDHEN and CDR2 SYDVKM. After removal of 10 bases from V and 0 bases from J, the junction contained 6 bases not matched to a gene. The CDR3 spells CATRGQPSYEQYF. In DNA form, the CDR3 reads TGTGCCACCCGGGGACAGCCCTCCTACGAGCAGTACTTC. Looking up the rest from reference TRBV28 and TRBJ2-7 gives the full variable domain: DVKVTQSSRYLVKRTGEKVFLECVQDMDHENMFWYRQDPGLGLRLIYFSYDVKMKEKGDIPEGYSVSREKKERFSLILESASTNQTSMYLCATRGQPSYEQYFGPGTRLTVT.

V usage is TRBV7-8 and J usage is TRBJ1-4; no reliable D call. V shed 5 bases and J shed 4 bases, with 17 bases lying between them. The CDR3 extends over 16 amino acids. CDR1 SGHVS and CDR2 FQNEAQ come from the germline V gene. CDR3 DNA sequence: TGTGCCAGCAGCCTCCGAAGAGGAACGGTTAATGAAAAACTGTTTTTT. Amino acid sequence: CASSLRRGTVNEKLFF.

DNA for the CDR3: TGTGCCAGCAGCCGCAGACAGGGTACTGATAACTATGGCTACACCTTC. This gives the protein CASSRRQGTDNYGYTF. The chain recombines TRBV5-6 with TRBJ1-2; 7 bases agree with TRBD1. The CDR3 sequence is 16 residues long. CDR1 is SGHDT and CDR2 is YYEEEE in the germline V gene. V lost 4 bases and J lost 1; bases outside the gene matches: 10.

The genes are TRBV7-2 and TRBJ2-1, with 8 nucleotides matching TRBD1. J lost 5 bases, V lost 5 bases, and 8 bases had no gene match. Germline V gene data show CDR1 as SGHTA and CDR2 as FQGNSA. The CDR3 consists of 15 residues. CDR3 sequence reads: CASSLDRGYDNEQFF. DNA of the CDR3: TGTGCCAGCAGCCTAGACAGGGGCTACGACAATGAGCAGTTCTTC.

The V call is TRBV5-1, the J call TRBJ2-1; D may be TRBD2 (6 bases). The length of the CDR3 is 16 residues. The germline gives CDR1 SGHRS, CDR2 YFSETQ. V was trimmed by 2 bases and J by 0 bases, leaving 12 bases between them. CDR3 in DNA: TGCGCCAGCAGCTTTTTTTGGGACTCCTCCTACAATGAGCAGTTCTTC. Translating it yields CASSFFWDSSYNEQFF.

The CDR3 sequence is CASSGGSSGVNEQFF. The CDR3 coding sequence is TGTGCCAGCAGCGGGGGATCCAGCGGGGTTAATGAGCAGTTCTTC. The gene calls are TRBV9 and TRBJ2-1; 7 bases match TRBD2. Germline CDR1 SGDLS, CDR2 YYNGEE. After removal of 3 bases from V and 7 bases from J, the junction contained 10 bases not matched to a gene. The CDR3 spans 15 residues.

This chain connects TRBV15 to TRBJ1-1; TRBD1 matches at 7 bases. CDR3 size: 14 residues. Per germline, CDR1 LNHNV and CDR2 YYDKDF (reference sequence). V was pared by 5 bases and J by 4 bases, with 7 bases of the junction left unmatched. CDR3 coding DNA: TGTGCCACCAGCCCGCGGCAGGGGGGCACTGAAGCTTTCTTT. Protein: CATSPRQGGTEAFF. Drawing the rest from reference TRBV15 and TRBJ1-1, the complete variable domain is DAMVIQNPRYQVTQFGKPVTLSCSQTLNHNVMYWYQQKSSQAPKLLFHYYDKDFNNEADTPDNFQSRRPNTSFCFLDIRSPGLGDTAMYLCATSPRQGGTEAFFGQGTRLTVV.

This clone was counted a single time. The chain has TRBV14 and TRBJ2-7; 8 bases line up with TRBD2. This CDR3 is built from 16 residues. Germline CDR1 and CDR2: SGHDN and FVKESK. V shed 4 bases, J shed 3 bases, and the junction held 11 bases outside the gene matches. This CDR3 reads CASSLRTSRGSYEQYF. For the CDR3, the DNA is TGTGCCAGCAGCCTCCGGACTAGCCGGGGGAGCTACGAGCAGTACTTC.

The chain couples TRBV2 to TRBJ2-3; a possible D gene is TRBD2 (5 bases). The germline V gene encodes CDR1 SNHLY and CDR2 FYNNEI. V lost 2 bases to trimming and J lost 0 bases, with 15 bases between them. This CDR3 contains 17 residues. The chain's CDR3 is CASSEFGSTFSTDTQYF. The CDR3 coding sequence is TGTGCCAGCAGTGAATTTGGGAGTACCTTTAGCACAGATACGCAGTATTTT.

This clone was detected only once. The chain recombines TRBV27 with TRBJ2-5, with 15 bases fitting TRBD2. After removal of 4 bases from V and 2 bases from J, the junction contained 5 bases not matched to a gene. The germline gives CDR1 MNHEY, CDR2 SMNVEV (reference sequence). The CDR3 loop spans 17 amino acids. The CDR3 region is CASSSGTSGGTQETQYF. DNA of the CDR3: TGTGCCAGCAGTTCCGGGACTAGCGGGGGGACACAAGAGACCCAGTACTTC.

The rearrangement joins TRBV28 to TRBJ2-3; TRBD1 aligns across 11 bases. Germline V CDR1 and CDR2: MDHEN, SYDVKM. V was pared by 6 bases and J by 1 base, with 6 bases of the junction left unmatched. The CDR3 is 16 amino acids. The CDR3 sequence is CASRPWGQGGTDTQYF. CDR3 DNA: TGTGCCAGCAGACCTTGGGGACAGGGGGGCACAGATACGCAGTATTTT.

The J gene is TRBJ2-3, the V gene TRBV12-3 or TRBV12-4, with a possible D match to TRBD2 (6 bases). V dropped 0 bases and J dropped 6 bases, with 7 bases sitting between them. The CDR3 has 13 amino acids. CDR3 nucleotide sequence: TGTGCCAGCAGTTTAGCCGGGAGTGATACGCAGTATTTT. Translating it yields CASSLAGSDTQYF.

The chain uses TRBV18 and TRBJ2-7; weak D call: TRBD1 (5 bases). CDR1 and CDR2 (germline): KGHSH, LQKENI. The CDR3 is 15 amino acids. Trimming took off 2 bases at V and 3 bases at J, with 14 bases between the two ends. The CDR3 DNA reads as TGTGCCAGCTCACCAGGACACCGAATGAACTACGAGCAGTACTTC. The encoded protein is CASSPGHRMNYEQYF.

The chain has TRBV11-3 and TRBJ2-7; TRBD1 is a possible D gene (5 bases). Germline CDR1 SGHNT, CDR2 YENEEA. V gave up 5 bases and J gave up 0 bases, with 14 bases separating them. The CDR3 has 15 residues. The DNA for the CDR3 is TGTGCCAGCAGCACCGCAAATGGACACTCCTACGAGCAGTACTTC. The encoded protein is CASSTANGHSYEQYF.

V and J are TRBV2 and TRBJ2-7, with TRBD1 as a possible D gene (6 bases). CDR1 SNHLY and CDR2 FYNNEI come from the germline V gene. The V end was cut by 5 bases, the J end by 0 bases, with 14 bases between. The CDR3 has 15 amino acids. CDR3 in amino acids: CASSPGHMSSYEQYF. Written as DNA, the CDR3 is TGTGCCAGCAGTCCGGGACACATGAGCTCCTACGAGCAGTACTTC.

The chain recombines TRBV28 with TRBJ2-4; 7 nucleotides agree with TRBD1. V lost 5 bases, J lost 1 base, and 14 bases stayed unmatched. CDR1 is MDHEN and CDR2 is SYDVKM in the germline V gene. The CDR3 sequence is 18 residues long. In DNA form, the CDR3 reads TGTGCCAGCAGTCCCGAAACACAGGGGTATTGGGCCAAAAACATTCAGTACTTC. Translation gives CASSPETQGYWAKNIQYF. The full variable domain, with the rest looked up from reference TRBV28 and TRBJ2-4, is DVKVTQSSRYLVKRTGEKVFLECVQDMDHENMFWYRQDPGLGLRLIYFSYDVKMKEKGDIPEGYSVSREKKERFSLILESASTNQTSMYLCASSPETQGYWAKNIQYFGAGTRLSVL.